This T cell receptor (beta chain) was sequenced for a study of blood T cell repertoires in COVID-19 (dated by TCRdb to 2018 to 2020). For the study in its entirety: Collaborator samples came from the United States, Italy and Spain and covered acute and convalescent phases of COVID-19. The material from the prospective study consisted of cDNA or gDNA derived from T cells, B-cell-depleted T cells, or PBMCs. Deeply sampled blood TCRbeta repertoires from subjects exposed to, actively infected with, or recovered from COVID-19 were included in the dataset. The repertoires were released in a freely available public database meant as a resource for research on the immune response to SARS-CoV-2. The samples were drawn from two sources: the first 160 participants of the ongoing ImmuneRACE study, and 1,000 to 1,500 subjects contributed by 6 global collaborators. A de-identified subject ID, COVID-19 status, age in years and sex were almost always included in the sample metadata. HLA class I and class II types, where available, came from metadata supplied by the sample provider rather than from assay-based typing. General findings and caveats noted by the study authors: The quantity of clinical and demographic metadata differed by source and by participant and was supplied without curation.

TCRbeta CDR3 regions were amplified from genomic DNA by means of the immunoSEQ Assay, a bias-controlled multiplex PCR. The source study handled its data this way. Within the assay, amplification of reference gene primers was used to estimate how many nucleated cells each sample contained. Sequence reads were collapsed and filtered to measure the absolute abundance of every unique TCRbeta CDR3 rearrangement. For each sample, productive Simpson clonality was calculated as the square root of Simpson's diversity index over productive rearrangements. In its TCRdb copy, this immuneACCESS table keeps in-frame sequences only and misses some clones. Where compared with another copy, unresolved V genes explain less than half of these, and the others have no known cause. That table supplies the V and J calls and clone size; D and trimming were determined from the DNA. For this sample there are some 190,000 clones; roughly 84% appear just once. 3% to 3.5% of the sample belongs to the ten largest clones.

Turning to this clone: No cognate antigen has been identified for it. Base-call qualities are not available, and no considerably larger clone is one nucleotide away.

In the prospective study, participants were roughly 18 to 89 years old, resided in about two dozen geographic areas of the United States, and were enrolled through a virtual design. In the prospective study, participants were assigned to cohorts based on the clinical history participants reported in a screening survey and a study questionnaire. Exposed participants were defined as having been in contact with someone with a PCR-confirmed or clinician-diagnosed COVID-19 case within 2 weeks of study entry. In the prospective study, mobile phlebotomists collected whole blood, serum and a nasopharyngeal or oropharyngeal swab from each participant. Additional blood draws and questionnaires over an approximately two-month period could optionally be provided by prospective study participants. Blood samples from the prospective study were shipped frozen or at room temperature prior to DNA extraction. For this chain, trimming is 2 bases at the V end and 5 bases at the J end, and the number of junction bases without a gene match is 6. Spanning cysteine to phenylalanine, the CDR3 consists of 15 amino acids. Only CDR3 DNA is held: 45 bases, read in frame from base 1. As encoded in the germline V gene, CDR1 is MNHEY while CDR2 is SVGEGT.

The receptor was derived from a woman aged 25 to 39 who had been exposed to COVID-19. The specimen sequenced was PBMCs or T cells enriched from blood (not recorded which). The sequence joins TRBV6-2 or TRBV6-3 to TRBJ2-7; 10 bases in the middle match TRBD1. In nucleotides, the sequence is TGTGCCAGCAGTTACGGTGGACAGGGGGTGGACGAGCAGTACTTC. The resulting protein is CASSYGGQGVDEQYF.